This T cell receptor beta chain was sequenced in a study of cytomegalovirus exposure and HLA in healthy donors. Study-level points and caveats: With later analysis, a missense DCLRE1C variant became linked to TCR beta V- and J-gene trimming. It emerged from a later analysis that several of the most significant clusters appeared to be linked to common viral pathogens. When analyzed later, the rates of TCR association showed variation by HLA locus, with DRB1 the most and HLA-C the fewest. The sole available immune exposure information was CMV serostatus.

This PCR relied on a set of 60 Vbeta primers and 13 Jbeta primers. The method was immunoSEQ multiplex PCR; TCRdb's version includes in-frame clones alone and lacks a portion of them. The repertoire includes 150,000 to 200,000 clones, about 70% of them detected once, and approximately 2% sits in the top ten. The CDR3 runs to 15 residues. The germline V gene has CDR1 SEHNR and CDR2 FQNEAQ (reference sequence). Trimming cost V 8 bases and J 3 bases; bases outside gene matches: 11. For this clone: The antigen remains undetermined.

The receptor comes from a woman in her twenties or thirties in good health and CMV-seronegative. The V and J genes are TRBV7-9 and TRBJ1-2, with 8 nucleotides matching TRBD1. Material: PBMCs. For the CDR3, the DNA is TGTGCCAGCCCCGGACAGGGAGGTATTGACTATGGCTACACCTTC. This sequence encodes CASPGQGGIDYGYTF.